Listed below are T cell receptor beta chains from one sample, sequenced in a study of PD-L1 blockade in urothelial cancer. The protocol was immunoSEQ multiplex PCR, while the TCRdb copy is restricted to in-frame clones and leaves out a portion. Altogether about 39,000 clones are present, just over 90% being singletons, with the ten largest covering approximately 10%. This specimen was PBMCs, taken around atezolizumab (anti-PD-L1) treatment. The source is a woman aged 55-70 years with urothelial cancer. Both conserved end residues are part of each CDR3. Each record gives: J gene, D gene, V gene, CDR3 length, CDR3 protein. The D gene is left open where the match is weak.

j_call: TRBJ2-5
d_call: TRBD2
v_call: TRBV27
cdr3_length: 15
cdr3_aa: CASRGGTSGRETQYF

j_call: TRBJ1-2
d_call: NA
v_call: TRBV27
cdr3_length: 14
cdr3_aa: CASSPYQDFYGYTF

j_call: TRBJ2-1
d_call: NA
v_call: TRBV7-3
cdr3_length: 13
cdr3_aa: CASSFPGKGEQFF

j_call: TRBJ1-4
d_call: TRBD1
v_call: TRBV6-1
cdr3_length: 15
cdr3_aa: CAIKPNRGQIEKLFF

j_call: TRBJ1-2
d_call: TRBD1
v_call: TRBV5-1
cdr3_length: 12
cdr3_aa: CASRTGGDGYTF

j_call: TRBJ1-4
d_call: NA
v_call: TRBV27
cdr3_length: 14
cdr3_aa: CASSLIGQGEKLFF

j_call: TRBJ2-3
d_call: TRBD2
v_call: TRBV29-1
cdr3_length: 15
cdr3_aa: CSVEPGAGRADTQYF

j_call: TRBJ2-5
d_call: TRBD2
v_call: TRBV28
cdr3_length: 16
cdr3_aa: CASSSLPGLAQETQYF

j_call: TRBJ1-3
d_call: NA
v_call: TRBV2
cdr3_length: 15
cdr3_aa: CASSEGRRAGNTIYF

j_call: TRBJ2-7
d_call: TRBD2
v_call: TRBV19
cdr3_length: 15
cdr3_aa: CASSIGSGGTYEQYF

j_call: TRBJ2-1
d_call: NA
v_call: TRBV2
cdr3_length: 18
cdr3_aa: CASRTSGRRGSSNNEQFF

j_call: TRBJ1-2
d_call: TRBD1
v_call: TRBV28
cdr3_length: 14
cdr3_aa: CASSFRGRNYGYTF

j_call: TRBJ2-3
d_call: NA
v_call: TRBV6-6
cdr3_length: 12
cdr3_aa: CASRFVRGTQYF

j_call: TRBJ1-1
d_call: NA
v_call: TRBV27
cdr3_length: 18
cdr3_aa: CASSLRQVGPWANTEAFF

j_call: TRBJ1-1
d_call: NA
v_call: TRBV28
cdr3_length: 15
cdr3_aa: CASSSPLRGTRGAFF

j_call: TRBJ1-3
d_call: TRBD1
v_call: TRBV11-2
cdr3_length: 19
cdr3_aa: CASSLGRDRGKRSGNTIYF

j_call: TRBJ2-1
d_call: TRBD2
v_call: TRBV29-1
cdr3_length: 12
cdr3_aa: CSAGTTYNEQFF

j_call: TRBJ2-7
d_call: NA
v_call: TRBV27
cdr3_length: 14
cdr3_aa: CASSLLDTSYEQYF

j_call: TRBJ1-6
d_call: NA
v_call: TRBV28
cdr3_length: 16
cdr3_aa: CASRGNTGLLYSPLHF

j_call: TRBJ1-2
d_call: NA
v_call: TRBV7-8
cdr3_length: 15
cdr3_aa: CASSTRDGGNYGYTF

j_call: TRBJ2-3
d_call: NA
v_call: TRBV28
cdr3_length: 15
cdr3_aa: CASSFPEGGTDTQYF

j_call: TRBJ2-1
d_call: NA
v_call: TRBV5-1
cdr3_length: 15
cdr3_aa: CASSLVAGRENEQFF